The 32 T cell receptor beta chains given below trace back to one sample, sequenced in a study of regulatory T cells in long-lasting Graves disease (dated by TCRdb to the early 2020s). The library was obtained by multiplex PCR. Instrument on record: Illumina HiSeq 4000. To build TCR beta libraries, CDR3 regions were amplified by Arm-PCR using iRepertoire HTBI primers. The raw public reads went through TCRdb reprocessing: fastp at Q25, MiXCR clone calling, in-frame beta chains kept. Every entry covers one CDR3 protein and lists the most common genes and DNA from its rows. The sample table shows about 620,000 distinct CDR3 sequences, and roughly 16% are seen once. About 20% of the sample is held by the ten biggest clonotypes. Per the publication, the time point label means: newly diagnosed GD, antithyroid drugs for less than 3 months. For both TCR sequencing and RNA sequencing, RNA was extracted from PBMCs using TRIzol.

These data also formed part of another study, on T cells in Graves' hyperthyroidism and ophthalmopathy.

The source was peripheral blood mononuclear cells (PBMCs), collected at new diagnosis, from a patient treated with antithyroid drugs. The receptors come from a woman aged 30 to 39 with Graves disease. Donor details come from another sample of the same person, matched by shared clones.

The table lists this clonotype with a few counts. The V call is TRBV5-1, the J call TRBJ2-3, with 8 nucleotides matching TRBD1. There are 18 residues in the CDR3. Germline CDR1 is SGHRS and CDR2 is YFSETQ. Trimming at V came to 1 base and at J to 3 bases, leaving 13 bases not matched to a gene. In nucleotides, the CDR3 is TGCGCCAGCAGCTTGTTTTCCTCCCAGGGGGCGAGGACAGATACGCAGTATTTT. Protein: CASSLFSSQGARTDTQYF.

DNA of the CDR3: TGTGCCAGCAGTGAACTAAGCGGGAGCTCCTACGAGCAGTACTTC. Translating gives CASSELSGSSYEQYF. The J gene is TRBJ2-7, the V gene TRBV6-1, with TRBD2 identical over 8 bases. The J segment lost 0 bases and the V segment lost 2 bases, leaving 3 bases of the junction unmatched. CDR3 length equals 15 residues. CDR1 MNHNS and CDR2 SASEGT come from the germline V gene.

V gene TRBV10-3 combines with J gene TRBJ2-3; no clear D gene. The CDR3 is 17 amino acids. Trimming removed 3 bases from V and 1 base from J, with 17 bases in between. Looked up from germline, CDR1 is ENHRY and CDR2 is SYGVKD. The CDR3 sequence is CAISDYSVRGGTDTQYF. CDR3 coding DNA: TGTGCCATCAGTGATTATTCTGTTAGAGGCGGCACAGATACGCAGTATTTT.

This clonotype was detected a few times. V gene TRBV18 combines with J gene TRBJ1-5, with a possible D match to TRBD1 (6 bases). Trimming took 4 bases from V and 2 from J, leaving 15 bases between them. The CDR3 length is 16 residues. Looked up from germline, CDR1 is KGHSH and CDR2 is LQKENI. The CDR3: CASSLERGGGNQPQHF. The CDR3 nucleotides are TGTGCCAGCTCACTCGAGCGGGGGGGCGGCAATCAGCCCCAGCATTTT.

This clonotype showed up just a few times. The chain uses TRBV20-1 and TRBJ1-2; a possible D gene is TRBD1 (5 bases). Per germline, CDR1 DFQATT and CDR2 SNEGSKA (reference sequence). The CDR3 consists of 11 residues. Trimming removed 6 bases from V and 4 bases from J, with 9 bases in between. The CDR3 here is CSARGSYGYTF. CDR3 in DNA: TGCAGTGCGAGGGGTTCCTATGGCTACACCTTC.

This clonotype was seen repeatedly, ten times or more. CDR3 coding DNA: TGTGCCAGCAGCCTCAGCGGGGGAGGAGACACCATATATTTT. It translates to CASSLSGGGDTIYF. V and J are TRBV12-3 or TRBV12-4 and TRBJ1-3; D may be TRBD1 (5 bases). The CDR3 loop spans 14 amino acids. Trimming pared 6 bases from V and 8 bases from J, leaving 17 bases between.

The chain employs TRBV6-1 and TRBJ2-4, with D possibly being TRBD2 (5 bases). Germline values: CDR1 MNHNS, CDR2 SASEGT. The germline V and J ends were trimmed by 4 bases and 8 bases, with 15 bases remaining between them. CDR3 length equals 14 residues. The CDR3 is CASSVERAGDIQYF. The CDR3, as DNA: TGTGCCAGCAGTGTGGAACGGGCCGGGGACATTCAGTACTTC.

This clonotype was detected a few times. CDR3 sequence: CSVEGGMNTEAFF. CDR3 nucleotides: TGCAGCGTTGAGGGGGGGATGAACACTGAAGCTTTCTTT. The rearrangement uses TRBV29-1 and TRBJ1-1; the D gene is possibly TRBD1 (5 bases). There are 13 residues in the CDR3. V was pared by 3 bases and J by 0 bases, with 8 bases between. CDR1 and CDR2 from the germline V gene are SQVTM and ANQGSEA.

At least ten counts were recorded for this clonotype. The chain links TRBV7-2 to TRBJ2-7; D possibly corresponds to TRBD1 (5 bases). V shed 5 bases and J shed 3 bases, with 11 bases lying between them. Germline V gene sequence: CDR1 SGHTA, CDR2 FQGNSA. The CDR3 loop spans 13 amino acids. Written as DNA, the CDR3 is TGTGCCAGCAGCCGCCACAGGAACTACGAGCAGTACTTC. Its translation is CASSRHRNYEQYF. The entire variable domain, with the rest obtained from reference TRBV7-2 and TRBJ2-7, is as follows: GAGVSQSPSNKVTEKGKDVELRCDPISGHTALYWYRQSLGQGLEFLIYFQGNSAPDKSGLPSDRFSAERTGGSVSTLTIQRTQQEDSAVYLCASSRHRNYEQYFGPGTRLTVT.

This clonotype was counted at least ten times. This rearrangement joins TRBV18 to TRBJ1-4; D possibly corresponds to TRBD1 (6 bases). The CDR3 covers 13 residues. Between the trimmed V and J ends, which lost 5 bases and 6 bases, there was a span of 10 bases. In germline, CDR1 is KGHSH, CDR2 LQKENI. The CDR3 nucleotides read TGTGCCAGCTCATCAGGGGCCGATGAAAAACTGTTTTTT. Encoded protein: CASSSGADEKLFF.

This clonotype was picked up a small number of times. The chain uses TRBV6-2 or TRBV6-3 and TRBJ1-5; unclear D gene. CDR3 length equals 13 residues. Germline V gene sequence: CDR1 MNHEY, CDR2 SVGEGT. The V end was cut by 6 bases, the J end by 2 bases, with 8 bases between. The CDR3 DNA is TGTGCCAGCAGAGGAGGACGCAATCAGCCCCAGCATTTT. This encodes CASRGGRNQPQHF.

This clonotype has only a few counts. This sequence joins TRBV20-1 and TRBJ2-1, with D possibly TRBD2 on 5 matching bases. The CDR3 contains 14 residues. In germline, CDR1 is DFQATT, CDR2 SNEGSKA (reference sequence). Trimming took 0 bases from V and 2 from J, leaving 8 bases between them. CDR3 DNA sequence: TGCAGTGCTAGAGACACGGGAACCTACAATGAGCAGTTCTTC. The encoded protein is CSARDTGTYNEQFF.

In its sample, this clonotype was seen many times. An end of the junction does not agree with germline; a read error may underlie this. The chain joins TRBV3-1 to TRBJ1-1; 9 bases line up with TRBD1. From germline, CDR1 is LGHDT and CDR2 YNNKEL (reference sequence). The CDR3 runs 15 residues. CDR3 protein: CASRHWDREDTEAFF. The CDR3 nucleotides are TGTGCCAGCCGCCACTGGGACAGGGAGGACACTGAAGCTTTCTTT.

This clonotype was observed many times. The gene calls are TRBV28 and TRBJ2-7; TRBD1 aligns across 9 bases. CDR3 length equals 17 residues. The V segment lost 9 bases and the J segment 2 bases; nucleotides outside the gene matches: 17. Looked up from germline, CDR1 is MDHEN and CDR2 is SYDVKM. CDR3 nucleotides: TGTGCCAGTACCCCCGCAAGCGGGACAGGGAACCCCTACGAGCAGTACTTC. Amino acid sequence: CASTPASGTGNPYEQYF.

The CDR3 here is CASRNTDRGDYNEQFF. CDR3 sequence (DNA): TGTGCCAGCAGGAACACGGACAGGGGGGATTACAATGAGCAGTTCTTC. This chain connects TRBV27 to TRBJ2-1; 10 nucleotides match TRBD1. The germline CDR1 and CDR2 sequences are MNHEY and SMNVEV (reference sequence). Losses at the gene ends were 6 bases for V and 4 bases for J; bases not matched to a gene: 9. The CDR3 runs to 16 residues.

This rearrangement joins TRBV19 to TRBJ1-1; D call uncertain. The CDR3 consists of 12 residues. From germline, CDR1 is LNHDA and CDR2 SQIVND (reference sequence). Trimming removed 6 bases from V and 7 bases from J, with 12 bases in between. As DNA, the CDR3 is TGTGCCAGTAGGGACCCCGTCAGTGAAGCTTTCTTT. Its translation: CASRDPVSEAFF.

This clonotype has a count of ten or more. The rearrangement joins TRBV24-1 to TRBJ1-5; 9 nucleotides agree with TRBD1. In germline, CDR1 is KGHDR, CDR2 SFDVKD. CDR3 length: 16 amino acids. Losses at the gene ends were 4 bases for V and 3 bases for J; bases not matched to a gene: 6. This CDR3 reads CATSDTGQGHNQPQHF. CDR3 nucleotide sequence: TGTGCCACCAGTGACACCGGACAGGGGCACAATCAGCCCCAGCATTTT.

Ten or more counts support this clonotype. The rearrangement uses TRBV7-2 and TRBJ1-2, with 7 bases that match TRBD1. Germline V CDR1 and CDR2: SGHTA, FQGNSA. The CDR3 length is 16 residues. The trim removed 4 bases at V and 2 bases at J, leaving 10 bases unmatched. The CDR3 sequence: CASSYGTERPNYGYTF. CDR3 DNA sequence: TGTGCCAGCAGCTACGGGACAGAAAGGCCGAACTATGGCTACACCTTC.

This chain links TRBV20-1 with TRBJ2-1, with 12 bases lining up with TRBD2. Per germline, CDR1 DFQATT and CDR2 SNEGSKA (reference sequence). V was pared by 4 bases and J by 0 bases, with 7 bases of the junction left unmatched. There are 17 residues in the CDR3. The CDR3 DNA reads TGCAGTGCTATGAAACTAGCGGGAGGCATCTCCTACAATGAGCAGTTCTTC. Its translation is CSAMKLAGGISYNEQFF.

The chain recombines TRBV28 with TRBJ1-6; D possibly corresponds to TRBD1 (6 bases). V was trimmed by 7 bases and J by 9 bases, leaving 22 bases between them. CDR3 length equals 16 residues. The V gene's germline CDR1 is MDHEN and CDR2 SYDVKM. This chain's CDR3 is CASKLQGPGRRSPLHF. CDR3 bases: TGTGCCAGCAAGTTACAGGGACCCGGGCGTCGTTCACCCCTCCACTTT.

This clonotype was seen many times. The chain has TRBV28 and TRBJ2-7; D is possibly TRBD1 (6 bases). The germline gives CDR1 MDHEN, CDR2 SYDVKM. V was cut by 2 bases and J by 6 bases, with 11 bases left in between. This CDR3 spans 13 amino acids. The CDR3 region is CASSLSGQFEQYF. CDR3 sequence (DNA): TGTGCCAGCAGTTTAAGTGGACAGTTCGAGCAGTACTTC.

The rearrangement uses TRBV14 and TRBJ2-1; the match to TRBD2 covers 12 bases. J lost 9 bases, V lost 4 bases, and 13 bases had no gene match. From germline, CDR1 is SGHDN and CDR2 FVKESK. The CDR3 is made up of 17 amino acids. Here the CDR3 reads CASSPPGLAGFYGEQFF. CDR3 nucleotides: TGTGCCAGCAGCCCGCCTGGACTAGCGGGATTCTATGGTGAGCAGTTCTTC.

This clonotype was seen repeatedly, ten times or more. This sequence joins TRBV27 and TRBJ1-1; no definite D call. The CDR3 covers 12 residues. The V gene lost 3 bases and the J gene lost 8 bases, with 10 bases spanning the gap. CDR1 is MNHEY, CDR2 SMNVEV, per germline (reference sequence). DNA of the CDR3: TGTGCCAGCAGTTTCCTTCTCGGGGAAGCTTTCTTT. This encodes CASSFLLGEAFF.

The V gene is TRBV11-3, the J gene TRBJ2-2, with D possibly being TRBD2 (5 bases). V gave up 3 bases and J gave up 5 bases, with 13 bases separating them. Germline-derived CDR1 and CDR2 are SGHNT and YENEEA. The CDR3 length is 15 residues. The CDR3 DNA sequence: TGTGCCAGCAGCTTTGGACCGGGAAAGACCGGGGAGCTGTTTTTT. Translating it yields CASSFGPGKTGELFF. Combining the CDR3 with reference TRBV11-3 and TRBJ2-2 gives the whole variable domain EAGVVQSPRYKIIEKKQPVAFWCNPISGHNTLYWYLQNLGQGPELLIRYENEEAVDDSQLPKDRFSAERLKGVDSTLKIQPAELGDSAVYLCASSFGPGKTGELFFGEGSRLTVL.

V is TRBV18 and J is TRBJ1-3; D is unclear. This CDR3 is built from 15 residues. The V gene lost 3 bases and the J gene lost 3 bases, with 12 bases spanning the gap. Germline loops: CDR1 KGHSH, CDR2 LQKENI. The CDR3 protein is CASSPRIGSGNTIYF. The DNA of the CDR3 is TGTGCCAGCTCACCTCGGATCGGTAGTGGAAACACCATATATTTT.

This clonotype was seen ten or more times. This rearrangement joins TRBV20-1 to TRBJ1-5; 11 positions match TRBD1. The germline V gene has CDR1 DFQATT and CDR2 SNEGSKA (reference sequence). J lost 2 bases, V lost 2 bases, and 11 bases had no gene match. This CDR3 is 18 amino acids long. CDR3 in amino acids: CSARRGTGGWLGNQPQHF. CDR3 coding DNA: TGCAGTGCTAGACGCGGGACAGGGGGATGGTTAGGCAATCAGCCCCAGCATTTT.

The chain employs TRBV28 and TRBJ2-1; the match to TRBD2 covers 7 bases. This CDR3 is built from 10 residues. CDR1 MDHEN and CDR2 SYDVKM come from the germline V gene. The CDR3 loop reads CVTGGNEQFF. Written as DNA, the CDR3 is TGTGTTACGGGGGGAAATGAGCAGTTCTTC.

This clonotype was detected ten times or more. The gene calls are TRBV7-2 and TRBJ2-3, with 8 bases that match TRBD2. The CDR3 has 16 residues. The V gene's germline CDR1 is SGHTA and CDR2 FQGNSA. The trim removed 5 bases at V and 1 base at J, leaving 8 bases unmatched. CDR3 sequence reads: CASSLKTSGGTDTQYF. In DNA, the CDR3 is TGTGCCAGCAGCCTGAAAACTAGCGGAGGCACAGATACGCAGTATTTT.

This clonotype has a count of ten or more. This chain connects TRBV12-3 or TRBV12-4 to TRBJ1-3; D uncertain. The germline V and J ends were trimmed by 5 bases and 8 bases, with 4 bases remaining between them. The CDR3 contains 10 residues. The chain's CDR3 is CASSRDTIYF. DNA for the CDR3: TGTGCCAGCAGTAGGGACACCATATATTTT.

This clonotype has just a few counts. The chain carries TRBV6-1 and TRBJ1-2; D is undetermined. Trimming took 6 bases from V and 4 from J, leaving 9 bases between them. The length of the CDR3 is 12 residues. CDR1 and CDR2 (germline): MNHNS, SASEGT. CDR3: CASSAAIYGYTF. Written as DNA, the CDR3 is TGTGCCAGCAGCGCGGCAATCTATGGCTACACCTTC.

The V gene is TRBV6-4, the J gene TRBJ1-4; D unclear. The germline V gene encodes CDR1 MRHNA and CDR2 SNTAGT. The CDR3 spans 16 residues. Trimming took off 2 bases at V and 0 bases at J, with 10 bases between the two ends. The CDR3 coding sequence is TGTGCCAGCAGTGACCCGAGGGATACAACTAATGAAAAACTGTTTTTT. The encoded protein is CASSDPRDTTNEKLFF.

The rearrangement links TRBV9 to TRBJ2-5, with D uncertain. There are 14 residues in the CDR3. Looked up from germline, CDR1 is SGDLS and CDR2 is YYNGEE. V lost 0 bases and J lost 2, with 8 bases in between. Written as DNA, the CDR3 is TGTGCCAGCAGCGTAGGGAGATTACAAGAGACCCAGTACTTC. Translating it yields CASSVGRLQETQYF. Full variable domain (missing parts from reference TRBV9 and TRBJ2-5): DSGVTQTPKHLITATGQRVTLRCSPRSGDLSVYWYQQSLDQGLQFLIQYYNGEERAKGNILERFSAQQFPDLHSELNLSSLELGDSALYFCASSVGRLQETQYFGPGTRLLVL.